This TCR beta chain comes out of a study of T cell repertoires in cytomegalovirus infection. Across the study: Based on public TCR beta signatures, there were indications of CMV infection and of a matching HLA type.

For this clonotype: The junction departs from the called germline gene at one end, perhaps through a read error.

Germline V gives CDR1 SGHNT, CDR2 YYREEE (reference sequence). CDR3 length: 14 amino acids. TCRdb reprocessed the reads with MiXCR, giving one entry per CDR3 protein. This sample has 680,000 or so distinct CDR3 sequences; approximately 34% occur once, and the top ten carry under 3%. The chain carries TRBV5-4 and TRBJ2-2; D tentatively fits TRBD1 or TRBD2 (6 bases each). What was sequenced was PBMCs. The receptor comes from a human donor in good health (CMV status not recorded). Some clones in this sample may be carry-over from other donors' samples. CDR3 nucleotides: TGTGCCAGCAGCGCCGGGCCGCTCAAGGGGGGCGGTAATTTT. It encodes CASSAGPLKGGGNF.